This T cell receptor (beta chain) was sequenced during a study of shared clonotypes between healthy human individuals. The authors' processing: There were no quality scores in the junction-only immunoSEQ sequences, so filtering differed. The repertoire was sequenced with immunoSEQ multiplex PCR; TCRdb's copy has only in-frame clones and lacks some. That table furnishes V, J and clone size, whereas the DNA furnished D and trimming. The sample lists around 2.3 million clones; almost 96% were seen once. Study observations and caveats: Naive CD4 clonotypes were shared across several donors at roughly 5%.

To note about this clone: Its antigen is not identified. One junction end does not reproduce the germline sequence, and a read error may be involved.

This CDR3 is 17 amino acids long. CDR1 and CDR2 (germline): SGHDT, YYEEEE. This receptor was taken from a man between 18 and 29 years old in good health. The chain recombines TRBV5-6 with TRBJ1-5, with 7 bases fitting TRBD1. Sequenced input: naive CD4+ T cells sorted from blood. The sample's subset: CD45RA+ positively selected. CDR3 amino acids: CGSRIRDSFISNQPQHF. The CDR3 DNA sequence: TGTGGCAGCAGAATCCGGGACAGCTTCATTAGCAATCAGCCCCAGCATTTT.